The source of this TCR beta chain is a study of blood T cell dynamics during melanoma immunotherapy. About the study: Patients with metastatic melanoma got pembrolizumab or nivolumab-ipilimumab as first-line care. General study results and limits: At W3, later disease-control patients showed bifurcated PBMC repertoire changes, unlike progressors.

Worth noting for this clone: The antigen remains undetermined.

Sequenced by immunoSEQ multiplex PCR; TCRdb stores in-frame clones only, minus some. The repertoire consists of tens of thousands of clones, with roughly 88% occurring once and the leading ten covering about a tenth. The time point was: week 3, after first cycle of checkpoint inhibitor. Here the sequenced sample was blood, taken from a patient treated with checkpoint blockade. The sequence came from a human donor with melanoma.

CDR3 sequence (DNA): TGTGCCTGGCAGGGTGTCGGCATTCAGTACTTC. Amino acids: CAWQGVGIQYF. The chain links TRBV30 to TRBJ2-4; a weak D match, TRBD1 (5 bases). Germline lookup yields CDR1 GTSNPN and CDR2 SVGIG (reference sequence). V lost 5 bases and J 9 bases, leaving 11 bases between the germline ends. The length of the CDR3 is 11 residues.